This T cell receptor (beta chain) appears in the sequencing data of a study of blood T cells in healthy people across ages. General observations from the study: Diversity figures based on one million T cells were deemed too low.

The CDR3 loop spans 13 amino acids. V lost 5 bases to trimming and J lost 4 bases, with 9 bases between them. This clonotype has a handful of counts. The antigen is not known. A second PCR of 7 to 11 cycles used a sample-barcoded 5' primer and a J-beta primer mix. Each CDR3 protein gets one entry after TCRdb re-called the 5' RACE reads with MiXCR. Of about 780,000 distinct CDR3 sequences listed, under 30% were seen once; the top ten hold about 3%. The sample was also linked to a second study, of T cells of mothers and their children. That paper adds: The donors comprised several children and their three healthy Caucasian mothers. Normalized overlap was always slightly, never significantly, higher in related than unrelated mother-child pairs.

The sequence derives from a boy aged 5-17 years in good health. Sequencing was performed on blood. The chain links TRBV12-3 or TRBV12-4 to TRBJ1-3; D unclear. CDR3 in amino acids: CASSSDLGNTIYF. CDR3 sequence (DNA): TGTGCCAGCAGTAGTGATCTCGGAAACACCATATATTTT.